This is a list of T cell receptor beta chains from one sample in a study of early T cells in non-severe SARS-CoV-2 infection. TCRdb re-derived calls from the 5' RACE reads in MiXCR, one entry per CDR3 protein. The data contain approximately 71,000 distinct CDR3 sequences, around 15% of them singletons. The sequenced sample was whole blood. The origin of the receptors is an adult who was a healthcare worker with PCR-confirmed SARS-CoV-2 infection or an uninfected control (not recorded which). Each CDR3 is given with its conserved first and last residue. D genes are given only for firm matches. The listing skips clone size in some rows; elsewhere it reads once, few, many or a size class.

cdr3_length	clone_size	v_call	j_call	d_call	cdr3_aa	cdr3_nt
15	few	TRBV28	TRBJ1-1	NA	CASSSRGPMNTEAFF	TGTGCCAGCAGTTCCAGGGGTCCTATGAACACTGAAGCTTTCTTT
13	NA	TRBV11-2	TRBJ2-3	NA	CASSLGAGDTQYF	TGTGCCAGCAGCTTAGGGGCGGGGGATACGCAGTATTTT
12	NA	TRBV20-1	TRBJ2-7	NA	CSARVWGDEQYF	TGCAGTGCTAGAGTTTGGGGGGACGAGCAGTACTTC
14	few	TRBV25-1	TRBJ2-2	NA	CASSEGGYTGELFF	TGTGCCAGCAGTGAGGGGGGTTACACCGGGGAGCTGTTTTTT
14	few	TRBV9	TRBJ2-1	NA	CASSVAAKATEQFF	TGTGCCAGCAGCGTAGCCGCTAAGGCTACTGAGCAGTTCTTC
14	few	TRBV5-4	TRBJ2-3	NA	CASSEGPAGDTQYF	TGTGCCAGCAGCGAGGGACCCGCGGGGGATACGCAGTATTTT
14	many	TRBV20-1	TRBJ1-2	TRBD1	CSAAGQGANYGYTF	TGCAGTGCGGCGGGACAGGGGGCGAACTATGGCTACACCTTC
15	few	TRBV14	TRBJ2-7	NA	CASSQDPVGRGEQYF	TGTGCCAGCAGCCAAGATCCAGTAGGACGAGGAGAGCAGTACTTC
12	many	TRBV10-2	TRBJ2-7	NA	CASKDQGHEQYF	TGCGCCAGCAAAGACCAGGGGCACGAGCAGTACTTC
14	NA	TRBV28	TRBJ2-3	TRBD2	CASSLPGGAYTQYF	TGTGCCAGCAGTTTACCGGGGGGGGCATATACGCAGTATTTT
15	few	TRBV2	TRBJ1-1	TRBD1	CASTSPRGRLTEAFF	TGTGCCAGCACCAGCCCCAGGGGGAGACTCACTGAAGCTTTCTTT
15	many	TRBV7-9	TRBJ2-1	NA	CASSLARLVSNEQFF	TGTGCCAGCAGCTTAGCGCGTCTAGTGAGCAATGAGCAGTTCTTC
15	NA	TRBV20-1	TRBJ2-3	NA	CSAQAGGQGTDTQYF	TGCAGTGCTCAGGCGGGGGGACAGGGTACAGATACGCAGTATTTT
11	NA	TRBV2	TRBJ1-1	TRBD1	CAKRTGAGAFF	TGTGCCAAACGAACAGGGGCGGGAGCTTTCTTT
14	many	TRBV6-6	TRBJ1-4	NA	CASSLAQGHEKLFF	TGTGCCAGCAGCCTCGCGCAGGGTCACGAAAAACTGTTTTTT
15	many	TRBV12-3/TRBV12-4	TRBJ1-3	TRBD1	CASSRQGARGNTIYF	TGTGCCAGCAGCCGACAGGGGGCGCGGGGAAACACCATATATTTT
13	many	TRBV7-2	TRBJ2-7	TRBD1	CASSLFDRGEEYF	TGTGCCAGCAGCCTTTTCGACAGGGGTGAAGAGTACTTC
15	NA	TRBV7-2	TRBJ2-1	NA	CASSLRGLDYNEQFF	TGTGCCAGCAGCTTAAGGGGACTCGACTACAATGAGCAGTTCTTC
16	many	TRBV7-2	TRBJ2-4	TRBD1	CASSLALTGVKNIQYF	TGTGCCAGCAGCTTAGCCCTGACAGGGGTAAAAAACATTCAGTACTTC
16	many	TRBV5-1	TRBJ1-2	NA	CASSLRSETELNGYTF	TGCGCCAGCAGCTTGCGGTCTGAGACAGAACTAAATGGCTACACCTTC
13	many	TRBV18	TRBJ2-5	TRBD2	CASSPGGDQTQYF	TGTGCCAGCTCACCGGGAGGGGACCAGACCCAGTACTTC
15	NA	TRBV7-2	TRBJ1-2	NA	CASSPAVFRRYGYTF	TGTGCCAGCAGCCCAGCTGTCTTTCGGCGCTATGGCTACACCTTC
15	NA	TRBV12-3/TRBV12-4	TRBJ2-1	TRBD1	CASSPRGTDYNEQFF	TGTGCCAGCAGTCCGAGAGGGACAGACTACAATGAGCAGTTCTTC